The T cell receptor (beta chain) described here comes from a study of CD8 T cells in Susac syndrome. Looking at the study overall: Active disease was present in more than five of the sequenced Susac syndrome patients, and remission in about eight.

The CDR3 spans 15 residues. Trimming at V came to 3 bases and at J to 4 bases, leaving 8 bases not matched to a gene. The RNA input was about 0.5 to 1 ug, and it was reverse transcribed with random hexamers. MiXCR, run by TCRdb on the immunoSEQ multiplex PCR reads, gives a single entry per CDR3 protein. The profile shows around 130,000 distinct CDR3 sequences, nearly 96% of them singletons. The rearrangement links TRBV12-3 or TRBV12-4 to TRBJ2-5, with 7 bases aligning to TRBD1. The source material was CD4+ T cells from PBMCs. The receptor comes from a human donor with Susac syndrome. Here the CDR3 reads CASSFDRRGRETQYF. The CDR3 DNA reads TGTGCCAGCAGTTTCGACCGCAGGGGGAGAGAGACCCAGTACTTC.